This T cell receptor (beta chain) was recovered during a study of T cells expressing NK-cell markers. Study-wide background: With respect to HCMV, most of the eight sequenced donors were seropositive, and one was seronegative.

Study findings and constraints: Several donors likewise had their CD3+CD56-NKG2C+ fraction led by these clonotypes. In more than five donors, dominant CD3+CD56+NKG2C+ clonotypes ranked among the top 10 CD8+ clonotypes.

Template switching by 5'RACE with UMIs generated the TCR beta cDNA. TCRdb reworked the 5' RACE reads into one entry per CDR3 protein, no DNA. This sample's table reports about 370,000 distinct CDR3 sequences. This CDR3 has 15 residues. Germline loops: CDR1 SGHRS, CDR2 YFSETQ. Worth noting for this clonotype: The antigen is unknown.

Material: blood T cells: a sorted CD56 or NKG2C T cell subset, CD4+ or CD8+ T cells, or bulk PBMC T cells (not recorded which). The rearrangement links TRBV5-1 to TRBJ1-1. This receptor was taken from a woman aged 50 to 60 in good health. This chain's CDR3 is CASSLVVGRDTEAFF.